The clone carrying this T cell receptor (beta chain) has a single count. This entry is derived from a study of cytomegalovirus exposure and HLA in healthy donors. Germline V gene sequence: CDR1 SGHDT, CDR2 YYEEEE. The CDR3 runs to 16 residues. Trimming at V came to 6 bases and at J to 0 bases, leaving 7 bases not matched to a gene. The PCR used 60 Vbeta and 13 Jbeta primers. This table comes from immunoSEQ multiplex PCR, and its TCRdb copy is limited to in-frame clones, with some not included. The sample holds 150,000 or so clones, around 82% seen once. The sample taken for sequencing was PBMCs. The sequence was collected from a woman aged 35 to 49 in good health and CMV-seropositive. V gene TRBV5-6 combines with J gene TRBJ2-2, with 8 bases that match TRBD1. CDR3 nucleotides: TGTGCCAGCATCCTTACAGGGGGAGCGAACACCGGGGAGCTGTTTTTT. It translates to CASILTGGANTGELFF.